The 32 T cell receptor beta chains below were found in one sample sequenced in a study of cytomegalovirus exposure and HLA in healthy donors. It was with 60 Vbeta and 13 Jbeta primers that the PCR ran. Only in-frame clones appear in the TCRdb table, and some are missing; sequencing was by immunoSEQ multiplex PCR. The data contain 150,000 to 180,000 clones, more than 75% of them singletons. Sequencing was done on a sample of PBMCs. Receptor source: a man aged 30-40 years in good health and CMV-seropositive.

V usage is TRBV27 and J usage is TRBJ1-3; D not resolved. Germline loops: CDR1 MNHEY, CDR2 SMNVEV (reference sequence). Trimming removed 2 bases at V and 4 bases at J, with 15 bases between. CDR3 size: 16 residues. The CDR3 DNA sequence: TGTGCCAGCAGTTTAAGAGGCACCGCCGGGGGAAACACCATATATTTT. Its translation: CASSLRGTAGGNTIYF.

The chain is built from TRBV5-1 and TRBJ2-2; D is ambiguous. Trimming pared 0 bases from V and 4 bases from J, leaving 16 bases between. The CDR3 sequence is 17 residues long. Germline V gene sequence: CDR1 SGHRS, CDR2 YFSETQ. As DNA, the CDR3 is TGCGCCAGCAGCTTGGTGCTGGAGAGGCGGAGCACCGGGGAGCTGTTTTTT. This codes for CASSLVLERRSTGELFF.

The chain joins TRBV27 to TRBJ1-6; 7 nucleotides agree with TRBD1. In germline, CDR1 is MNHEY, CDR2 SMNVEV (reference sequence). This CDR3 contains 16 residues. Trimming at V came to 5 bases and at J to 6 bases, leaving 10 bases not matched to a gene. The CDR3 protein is CASSPTPGGVNSPLHF. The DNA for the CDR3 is TGTGCCAGCAGTCCAACGCCAGGGGGAGTTAATTCACCCCTCCACTTT.

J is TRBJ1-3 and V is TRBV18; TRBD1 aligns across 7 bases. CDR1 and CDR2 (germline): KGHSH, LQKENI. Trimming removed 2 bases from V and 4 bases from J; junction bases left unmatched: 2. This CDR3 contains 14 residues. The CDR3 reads CASSPGTAGNTIYF. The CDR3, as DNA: TGTGCCAGCTCACCAGGGACAGCAGGAAACACCATATATTTT.

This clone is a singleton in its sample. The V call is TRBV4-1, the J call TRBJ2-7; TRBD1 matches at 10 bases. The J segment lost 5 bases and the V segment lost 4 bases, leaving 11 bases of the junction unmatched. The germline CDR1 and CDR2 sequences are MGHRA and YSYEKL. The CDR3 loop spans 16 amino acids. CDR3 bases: TGCGCCAGCAGCCCGGGGAGGACAGGGGGGATACACGAGCAGTACTTC. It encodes CASSPGRTGGIHEQYF.

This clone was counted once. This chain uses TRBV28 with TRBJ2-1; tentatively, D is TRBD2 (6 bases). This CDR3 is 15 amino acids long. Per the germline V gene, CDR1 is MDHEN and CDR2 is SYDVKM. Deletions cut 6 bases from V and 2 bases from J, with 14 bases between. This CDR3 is CASRRDSPPYNEQFF. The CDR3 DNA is TGTGCCAGCAGGCGGGACTCCCCCCCCTACAATGAGCAGTTCTTC.

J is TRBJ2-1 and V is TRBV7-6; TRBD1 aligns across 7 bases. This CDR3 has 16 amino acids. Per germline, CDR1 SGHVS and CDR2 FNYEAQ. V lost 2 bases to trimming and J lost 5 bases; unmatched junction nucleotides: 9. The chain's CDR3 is CASSLRVGQGDNEQFF. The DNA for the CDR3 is TGTGCCAGCAGCTTAAGGGTCGGGCAGGGGGACAATGAGCAGTTCTTC.

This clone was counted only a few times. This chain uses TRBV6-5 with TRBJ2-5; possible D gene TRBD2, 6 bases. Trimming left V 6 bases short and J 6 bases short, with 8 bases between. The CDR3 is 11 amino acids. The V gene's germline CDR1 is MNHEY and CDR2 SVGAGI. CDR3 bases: TGTGCCAGCAGCGGGGGACAGACCCAGTACTTC. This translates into CASSGGQTQYF.

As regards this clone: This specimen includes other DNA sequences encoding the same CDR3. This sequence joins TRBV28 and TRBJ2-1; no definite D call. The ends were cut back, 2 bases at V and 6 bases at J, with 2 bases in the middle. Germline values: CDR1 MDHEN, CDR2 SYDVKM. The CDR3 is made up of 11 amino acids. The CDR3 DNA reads TGTGCCAGCAGTTTACGCAATGAGCAGTTCTTC. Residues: CASSLRNEQFF. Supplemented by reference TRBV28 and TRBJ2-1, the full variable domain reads DVKVTQSSRYLVKRTGEKVFLECVQDMDHENMFWYRQDPGLGLRLIYFSYDVKMKEKGDIPEGYSVSREKKERFSLILESASTNQTSMYLCASSLRNEQFFGPGTRLTVL.

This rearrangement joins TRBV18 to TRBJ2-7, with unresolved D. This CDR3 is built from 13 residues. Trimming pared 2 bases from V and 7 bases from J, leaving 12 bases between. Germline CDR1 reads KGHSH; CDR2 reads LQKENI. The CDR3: CASSPETGWEQYF. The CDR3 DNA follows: TGTGCCAGCTCACCAGAGACGGGTTGGGAGCAGTACTTC.

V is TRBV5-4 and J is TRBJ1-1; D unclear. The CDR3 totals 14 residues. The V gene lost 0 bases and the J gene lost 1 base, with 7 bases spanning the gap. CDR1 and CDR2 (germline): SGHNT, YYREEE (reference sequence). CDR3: CASSLATQNTEAFF. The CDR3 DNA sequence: TGTGCCAGCAGCTTGGCCACACAGAACACTGAAGCTTTCTTT.

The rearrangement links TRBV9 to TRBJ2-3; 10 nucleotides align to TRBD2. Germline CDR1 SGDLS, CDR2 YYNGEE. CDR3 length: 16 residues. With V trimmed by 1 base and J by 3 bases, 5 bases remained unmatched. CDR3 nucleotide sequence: TGTGCCAGCAGCGTATCCCCTAGCGGGAGAACAGATACGCAGTATTTT. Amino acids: CASSVSPSGRTDTQYF.

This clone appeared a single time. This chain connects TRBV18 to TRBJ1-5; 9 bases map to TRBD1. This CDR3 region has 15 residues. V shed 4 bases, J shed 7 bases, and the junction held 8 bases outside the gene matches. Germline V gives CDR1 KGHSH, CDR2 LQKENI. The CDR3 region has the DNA TGTGCCAGCTCACTACGGACAGGGGCGGAACAGCCCCAGCATTTT. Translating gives CASSLRTGAEQPQHF. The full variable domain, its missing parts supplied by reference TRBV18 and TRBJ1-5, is NAGVMQNPRHLVRRRGQEARLRCSPMKGHSHVYWYRQLPEEGLKFMVYLQKENIIDESGMPKERFSAEFPKEGPSILRIQQVVRGDSAAYFCASSLRTGAEQPQHFGDGTRLSIL.

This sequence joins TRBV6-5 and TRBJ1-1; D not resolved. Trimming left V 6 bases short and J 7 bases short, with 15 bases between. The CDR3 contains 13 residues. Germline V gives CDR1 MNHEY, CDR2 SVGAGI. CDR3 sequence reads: CASRASPVHEAFF. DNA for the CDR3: TGTGCCAGCAGAGCCTCCCCGGTGCATGAAGCTTTCTTT.

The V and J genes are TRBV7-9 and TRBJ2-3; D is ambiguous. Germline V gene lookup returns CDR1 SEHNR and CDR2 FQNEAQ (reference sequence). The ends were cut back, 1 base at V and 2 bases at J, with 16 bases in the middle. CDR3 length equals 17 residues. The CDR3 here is CASSLGAAALFTDTQYF. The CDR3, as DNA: TGTGCCAGCAGCTTAGGGGCCGCCGCCCTTTTCACAGATACGCAGTATTTT.

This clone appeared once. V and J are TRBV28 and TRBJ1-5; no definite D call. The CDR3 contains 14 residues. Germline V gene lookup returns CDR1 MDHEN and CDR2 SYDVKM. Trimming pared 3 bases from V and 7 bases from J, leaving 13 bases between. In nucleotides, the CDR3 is TGTGCCAGCAGTTTGCCGGGAGACGGACAGCCCCAGCATTTT. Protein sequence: CASSLPGDGQPQHF. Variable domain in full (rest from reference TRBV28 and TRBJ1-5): DVKVTQSSRYLVKRTGEKVFLECVQDMDHENMFWYRQDPGLGLRLIYFSYDVKMKEKGDIPEGYSVSREKKERFSLILESASTNQTSMYLCASSLPGDGQPQHFGDGTRLSIL.

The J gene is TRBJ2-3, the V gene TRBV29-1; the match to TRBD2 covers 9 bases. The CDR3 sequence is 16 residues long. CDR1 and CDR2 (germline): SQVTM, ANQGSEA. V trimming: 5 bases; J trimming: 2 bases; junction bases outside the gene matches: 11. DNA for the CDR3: TGCAGCGTTCGGGTGCTAGCGGGGACTTTCACAGATACGCAGTATTTT. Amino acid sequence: CSVRVLAGTFTDTQYF.

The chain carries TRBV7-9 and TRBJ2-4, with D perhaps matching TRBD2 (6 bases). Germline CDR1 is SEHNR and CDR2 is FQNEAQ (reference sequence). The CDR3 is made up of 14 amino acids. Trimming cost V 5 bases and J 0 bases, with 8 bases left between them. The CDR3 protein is CASSTSTAKNIQYF. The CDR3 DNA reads TGTGCCAGCAGCACTAGCACAGCCAAAAACATTCAGTACTTC. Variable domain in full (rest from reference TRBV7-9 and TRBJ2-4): DTGVSQNPRHKITKRGQNVTFRCDPISEHNRLYWYRQTLGQGPEFLTYFQNEAQLEKSRLLSDRFSAERPKGSFSTLEIQRTEQGDSAMYLCASSTSTAKNIQYFGAGTRLSVL.

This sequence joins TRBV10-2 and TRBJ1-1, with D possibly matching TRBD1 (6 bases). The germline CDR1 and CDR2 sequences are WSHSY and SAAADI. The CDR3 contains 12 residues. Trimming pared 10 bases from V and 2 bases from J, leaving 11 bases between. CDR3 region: CATKQGNTEAFF. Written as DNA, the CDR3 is TGCGCCACCAAACAGGGTAACACTGAAGCTTTCTTT.

DNA of the CDR3: TGCGCCAGCAGCTTAGGGACAGGGGGCTATGGCTACACCTTC. Encoded protein: CASSLGTGGYGYTF. The chain employs TRBV5-1 and TRBJ1-2; 11 bases are a match to TRBD1. Germline V gene sequence: CDR1 SGHRS, CDR2 YFSETQ. The V gene end was trimmed by 2 bases and the J gene end by 4 bases; junction bases not matched to a gene: 1. The CDR3 contains 14 residues. Full variable domain (rest looked up from reference TRBV5-1 and TRBJ1-2): KAGVTQTPRYLIKTRGQQVTLSCSPISGHRSVSWYQQTPGQGLQFLFEYFSETQRNKGNFPGRFSGRQFSNSRSEMNVSTLELGDSALYLCASSLGTGGYGYTFGSGTRLTVV.

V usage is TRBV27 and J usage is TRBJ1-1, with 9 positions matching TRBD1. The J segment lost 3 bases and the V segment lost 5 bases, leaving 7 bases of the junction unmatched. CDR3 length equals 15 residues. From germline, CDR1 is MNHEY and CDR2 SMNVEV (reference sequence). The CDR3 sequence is CASSTRTGADTEAFF. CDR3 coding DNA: TGTGCCAGCAGTACTAGGACAGGGGCGGACACTGAAGCTTTCTTT.

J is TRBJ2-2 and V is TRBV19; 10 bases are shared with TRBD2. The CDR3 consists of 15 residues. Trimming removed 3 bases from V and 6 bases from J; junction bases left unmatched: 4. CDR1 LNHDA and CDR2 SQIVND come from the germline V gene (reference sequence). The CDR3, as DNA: TGTGCCAGTAGTATTTCTAGCGGGAGTTCCGGGGAGCTGTTTTTT. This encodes CASSISSGSSGELFF. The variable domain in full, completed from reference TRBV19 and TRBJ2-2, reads DGGITQSPKYLFRKEGQNVTLSCEQNLNHDAMYWYRQDPGQGLRLIYYSQIVNDFQKGDIAEGYSVSREKKESFPLTVTSAQKNPTAFYLCASSISSGSSGELFFGEGSRLTVL.

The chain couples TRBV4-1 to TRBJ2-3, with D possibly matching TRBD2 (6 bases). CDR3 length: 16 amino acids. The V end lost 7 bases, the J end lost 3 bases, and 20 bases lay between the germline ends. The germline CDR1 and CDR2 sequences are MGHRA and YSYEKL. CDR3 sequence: CASTPLIADFTDTQYF. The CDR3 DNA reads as TGCGCCAGCACCCCACTTATAGCGGACTTTACAGATACGCAGTATTTT.

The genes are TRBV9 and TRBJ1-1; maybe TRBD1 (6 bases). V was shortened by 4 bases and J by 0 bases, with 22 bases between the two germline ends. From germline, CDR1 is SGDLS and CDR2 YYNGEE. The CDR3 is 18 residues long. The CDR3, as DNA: TGTGCCAGCAGCCCTCTTGCGGGAGGGGGGATTATGAACACTGAAGCTTTCTTT. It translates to CASSPLAGGGIMNTEAFF.

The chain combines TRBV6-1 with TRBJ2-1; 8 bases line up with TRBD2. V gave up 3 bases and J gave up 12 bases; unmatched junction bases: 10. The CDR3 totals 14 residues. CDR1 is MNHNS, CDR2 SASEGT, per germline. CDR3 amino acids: CASSDGTSTLRQFF. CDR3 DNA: TGTGCCAGCAGTGACGGGACTAGTACGTTACGGCAGTTCTTC.

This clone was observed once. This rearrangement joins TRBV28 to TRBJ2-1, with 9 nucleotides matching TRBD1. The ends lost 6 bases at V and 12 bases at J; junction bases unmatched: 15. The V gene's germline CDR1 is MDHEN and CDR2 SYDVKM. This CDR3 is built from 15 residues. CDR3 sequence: CASSSAGQGKRWQFF. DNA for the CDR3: TGTGCCAGCAGCTCCGCAGGACAGGGGAAAAGGTGGCAGTTCTTC.

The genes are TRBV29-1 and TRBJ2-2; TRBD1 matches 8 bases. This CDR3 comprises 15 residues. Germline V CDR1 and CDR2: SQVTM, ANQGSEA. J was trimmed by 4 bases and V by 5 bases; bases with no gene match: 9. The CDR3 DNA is TGCAGCGTTACAACCGGGACAGGACTCACCGGGGAGCTGTTTTTT. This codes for CSVTTGTGLTGELFF.

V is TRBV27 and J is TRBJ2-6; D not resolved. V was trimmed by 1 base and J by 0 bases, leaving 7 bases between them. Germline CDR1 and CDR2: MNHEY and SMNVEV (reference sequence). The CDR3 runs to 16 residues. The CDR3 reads CASSLLGSSGANVLTF. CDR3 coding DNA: TGTGCCAGCAGTTTATTGGGCAGCTCTGGGGCCAACGTCCTGACTTTC.

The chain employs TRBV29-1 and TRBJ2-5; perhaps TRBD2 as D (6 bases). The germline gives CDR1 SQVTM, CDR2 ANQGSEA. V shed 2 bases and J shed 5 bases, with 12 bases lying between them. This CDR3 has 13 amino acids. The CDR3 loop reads CSVEYGGLETQYF. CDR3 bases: TGCAGCGTTGAATACGGGGGTCTGGAGACCCAGTACTTC.

The CDR3 region has the DNA TGTGCCAGCAGCTTAGGTGCTAGCGGGACCTACGAGCAGTACTTC. Its protein product is CASSLGASGTYEQYF. The chain recombines TRBV11-3 with TRBJ2-7; TRBD2 matches 9 bases. Germline CDR1 reads SGHNT; CDR2 reads YENEEA. Unmatched junction bases numbered 3, after V lost 1 base and J lost 2 bases. The CDR3 length is 15 residues.

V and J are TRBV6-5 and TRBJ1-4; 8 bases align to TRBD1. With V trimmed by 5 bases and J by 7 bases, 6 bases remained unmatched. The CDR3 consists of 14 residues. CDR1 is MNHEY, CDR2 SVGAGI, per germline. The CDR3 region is CASSHRGGREKLFF. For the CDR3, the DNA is TGTGCCAGCAGTCACAGGGGGGGACGTGAAAAACTGTTTTTT.

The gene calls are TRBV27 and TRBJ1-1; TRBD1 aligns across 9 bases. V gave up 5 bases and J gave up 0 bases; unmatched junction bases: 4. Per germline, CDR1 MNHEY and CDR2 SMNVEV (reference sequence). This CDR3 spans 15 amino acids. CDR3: CASSVTGGMNTEAFF. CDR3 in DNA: TGTGCCAGCAGTGTCACAGGGGGCATGAACACTGAAGCTTTCTTT.